These T cell receptor beta chains were read from a single sample in a study of control samples from healthy donors and cancer patients. Using immunoSEQ multiplex PCR, the repertoire was profiled, and TCRdb retains in-frame clones only, with some absent. The sample consists of roughly 13,000 clones, about 76% of them appearing once. The sample was formalin-fixed, paraffin-embedded tissue. These receptors were taken from a male donor with melanoma. CDR3s leave out the opening cysteine and the closing phenylalanine or tryptophan.

CDR3aa	len	v_gene	j_gene
ASSQDRDYGYT	11	TRBV14	TRBJ1-2
TSSQSGQTGNTIY	13	TRBV23-1	TRBJ1-3
ASSSGQFGTEAF	12	TRBV7-3	TRBJ1-1
ASSSGLAGSQETRY	14	TRBV11-2	TRBJ2-5
ASSSTRQVPNEQY	13	TRBV11-2	TRBJ2-7
ASSSKGDQPQH	11	TRBV7-8	TRBJ1-5
ASSLPSGTGGSNEQF	15	TRBV27	TRBJ2-1
ASSLPSGYGYT	11	TRBV12-3/TRBV12-4	TRBJ1-2
ASSFGKGNEKLF	12	TRBV5-4	TRBJ1-4
ASSSLTDTQY	10	TRBV7-9	TRBJ2-3
ASSLGRQGGYT	11	TRBV11-2	TRBJ1-2
ASSQDMKVGANVLT	14	TRBV4-3	TRBJ2-6
ASRSERGPGQPQH	13	TRBV6-6	TRBJ1-5
ASSPRDRSSYEQY	13	TRBV4-1	TRBJ2-7
ASSSGGGLRGYT	12	TRBV7-8	TRBJ1-2
ASSPHELANTGELF	14	TRBV7-9	TRBJ2-2
ASSAQGQLDTGELF	14	TRBV7-9	TRBJ2-2
ASPGSRGYT	9	TRBV2	TRBJ1-2
ASSLRGRMNTEAF	13	TRBV28	TRBJ1-1
ASSLLDRGGNYGYT	14	TRBV5-5	TRBJ1-2
ASGRGQETQY	10	TRBV12-3/TRBV12-4	TRBJ2-5
ASSLSRETQY	10	TRBV12-3/TRBV12-4	TRBJ2-5
ASSLEGVRQETQY	13	TRBV7-7	TRBJ2-5
ASSIYGTGGNEQY	13	TRBV19	TRBJ2-7
ASSHPGLAGADSNTGELF	18	TRBV23-1	TRBJ2-2
ASRMTGAPAYEQY	13	TRBV5-4	TRBJ2-7
ASSQGYGYEQY	11	TRBV4-1	TRBJ2-7
ASSLGQLGTQY	11	TRBV19	TRBJ2-5
ASNIADRTSHRTQY	14	TRBV19	TRBJ2-5
ASSVIPGFSPLH	12	TRBV9	TRBJ1-6
ASSLAGGNTEAF	12	TRBV7-2	TRBJ1-1
ASSGGGSGTDTQY	13	TRBV7-6	TRBJ2-3
ASSPTARYEQY	11	TRBV25-1	TRBJ2-7
ASSPTIRHENEQY	13	TRBV3-1/TRBV3-2	TRBJ2-7
ASSQGTTAYGYT	12	TRBV4-2	TRBJ1-2
ASSITGDGSPLH	12	TRBV9	TRBJ1-6
ASAQGDRVSYEQY	13	TRBV5-6	TRBJ2-7
AIRGNSYEQY	10	TRBV10-3	TRBJ2-7
ASSVLSSGELF	11	TRBV25-1	TRBJ2-2
ASSLGGGTGELF	12	TRBV11-3	TRBJ2-2
ATAKRSGGWNTEAF	14	TRBV27	TRBJ1-1
ASSVNLAGGISYNEQF	16	TRBV6-4	TRBJ2-1